The entry that follows covers one T cell receptor (beta chain) sequence. Its target is unknown. The data originate from a study of T-cell memory formation after mild COVID-19. TCRdb recomputed calls from the 5' RACE reads with MiXCR, one row per CDR3 protein. The sample shows 300,000 to 400,000 distinct CDR3 sequences, roughly 15% of them seen only once. Study results and limitations: Memory from before infection featured some responding clones, which suggests cross-reactive memory joined. SARS-CoV-2 specificity was not confirmed for second-wave clones peaking on day 37. CD4/CD8 balance characterized clones contracting day 15 to 85, and CD4+ skew characterized later expanders.

Germline assignment: CDR1 MDHEN and CDR2 SYDVKM. The V gene end was trimmed by 6 bases and the J gene end by 3 bases; junction bases not matched to a gene: 14. The CDR3 totals 16 residues. Sequencing was carried out using PBMCs or a T cell subset sorted from them (not recorded which). This TCR was recovered from a man aged 18 to 30 who had mild COVID-19 (a few samples of this study predate the infection). Cell type and time point are not known. The rearrangement joins TRBV28 to TRBJ2-7; 7 nucleotides line up with TRBD1. CDR3 in DNA: TGTGCCAGCAGCCGCGGACTGGGCAGGGGGATCTACGAGCAGTACTTC. Translating gives CASSRGLGRGIYEQYF.